The entry that follows covers one T cell receptor beta chain sequence. In the source study's methods: Reference gene primers were amplified, and this amplification served to estimate nucleated cell counts. Measured with immunoSEQ multiplex PCR; TCRdb has only the in-frame clones, and not every one. V and J calls and clone size come straight from that table; D and trimming were deduced from the DNA. The sample lists about 530,000 clones; 70% to 90% were seen once. This sample was taken from a study of blood T cell repertoires in COVID-19. Study in general: Sites across the United States, Italy and Spain contributed samples from acute and convalescent COVID-19. Sources were T cells, B-cell-depleted T cells, or PBMCs; the material itself was cDNA or gDNA.

Germline V gene sequence: CDR1 KGHSH, CDR2 LQKENI. V lost 3 bases to trimming and J lost 7 bases; unmatched junction nucleotides: 4. This CDR3 region has 14 residues. Seattle's cohort entered during active infection and was followed longitudinally. The sequence was collected from a woman aged 50 to 65 with COVID-19, enrolled during active disease. The material sequenced was peripheral blood. V usage is TRBV18 and J usage is TRBJ2-2, with 8 bases identical to TRBD1. In DNA form, the CDR3 reads TGTGCCAGCTCACCGAACAGGGGGATCGGGGAGCTGTTTTTT. Protein product: CASSPNRGIGELFF.